This is a list of T cell receptor beta chains from one sample in a study of T-cell reconstitution after alpha-beta-depleted transplantation in children. Via MiXCR, TCRdb re-called the PCR reads, giving one row per CDR3 protein. The data hold fewer than 450,000 distinct CDR3 sequences, with around 15% observed a single time. The sample in question was PBMCs, mostly from graft donor cells, obtained 360 days after TCRalphabeta/CD19-depleted stem cell transplant. The receptors originated from a male patient aged 2-10 years who had a stem cell transplant for acute lymphoblastic leukemia, so the T cells may come from the graft donor. The CDR3 runs from the conserved cysteine through the conserved F or W. A D gene is named only where the DNA matches it firmly. The size of a clone is reported for some rows only, either as once, few or many, or as a class for expanded clones.

-	TRBV12-3/TRBV12-4	-	TRBJ2-2	TGTGCCAGCAGTTTCCTCTCCGCGAACACCGGGGAGCTGTTTTTT	CASSFLSANTGELFF
-	TRBV12-3/TRBV12-4	-	TRBJ2-7	TGTGCCAGCAGCCCCCGGGACCTAATTTACGAGCAGTACTTC	CASSPRDLIYEQYF
-	TRBV19	TRBD1	TRBJ2-1	TGTGCCAGTGCAACAGGGGACTACAATGAGCAGTTCTTC	CASATGDYNEQFF
many	TRBV12-3/TRBV12-4	-	TRBJ2-5	TGTGCCAGCAGGCAGGCCCAGGAAGAGACCCAGTACTTC	CASRQAQEETQYF
few	TRBV5-1	-	TRBJ2-2	TGCGCCAGCAGCTGGAACCGGGTCAGCGGGAACACCGGGGAGCTGTTTTTT	CASSWNRVSGNTGELFF
-	TRBV24-1	-	TRBJ2-3	TGTGCCACCAGCGGGACTAGCACAGATACGCAGTATTTT	CATSGTSTDTQYF
few	TRBV4-1	-	TRBJ2-5	TGCGCCAGCAGCCAAGATCCCCCCGAACAAAGGATTGAGACCCAGTACTTC	CASSQDPPEQRIETQYF
many	TRBV12-3/TRBV12-4	-	TRBJ1-1	TGTGCCAGCAGTTTATTCCCCGGCACTGAAGCTTTCTTT	CASSLFPGTEAFF
-	TRBV20-1	-	TRBJ2-1	TGCAGTGCTACCCCGGGGGCGCAGCAGTTCTTC	CSATPGAQQFF
-	TRBV5-1	TRBD1	TRBJ1-4	TGCGCCAGCAGCTTGACAGGGGGCGATGAAAAACTGTTTTTT	CASSLTGGDEKLFF
many	TRBV10-3	TRBD1	TRBJ2-7	TGTGCCGCCGGACAGGGTGACTACGAGCAGTACTTC	CAAGQGDYEQYF
-	TRBV18	-	TRBJ1-1	TGTGCCAGCTCACCGGCAATGGTAAGGGGTCGGGCTGAAGCTTTCTTT	CASSPAMVRGRAEAFF
-	TRBV4-3	TRBD1	TRBJ2-7	TGCGCCAGCAGCCCATCCGGGACAGGGGCCGCCATCTACGAGCAGTACTTC	CASSPSGTGAAIYEQYF
few	TRBV28	TRBD1	TRBJ2-1	TGTGCCAGCAGTTTAGGGACAGCCCACACCTACAATGAGCAGTTCTTC	CASSLGTAHTYNEQFF
-	TRBV20-1	-	TRBJ2-5	TGCAGTGCTACCGCATTACAAGAGACCCAGTACTTC	CSATALQETQYF
few	TRBV28	-	TRBJ2-4	TGTGCCAGCAGTTTAGATACGGGACTAGCCAAAAACATTCAGTACTTC	CASSLDTGLAKNIQYF
-	TRBV7-2	TRBD1	TRBJ2-1	TGTGCCAGCAGCTGGGGACAGGGGCCCGACAATGAGCAGTTCTTC	CASSWGQGPDNEQFF
-	TRBV5-1	-	TRBJ2-5	TGCGCCAGCACCGTCAGCCAGGGTGGAGAGACCCAGTACTTC	CASTVSQGGETQYF
few	TRBV30	-	TRBJ2-3	TGTGCCTGGAGTGGGACTAGCACAGATACGCAGTATTTT	CAWSGTSTDTQYF
-	TRBV20-1	TRBD1	TRBJ2-7	TGCAGTGTGAGGCAGGGGGCCGCCGAGCAGTACTTC	CSVRQGAAEQYF
-	TRBV29-1	-	TRBJ1-1	TGCAGTGCGCTTCGAGGGTACAACACTGAAGCTTTCTTT	CSALRGYNTEAFF
few	TRBV9	-	TRBJ2-5	TGTGCCAGCAGCGGAGGACGCTCAGAGACCCAGTACTTC	CASSGGRSETQYF
-	TRBV20-1	TRBD1	TRBJ1-3	TGCAGTGCTGGGGGACAGGCCCTCTCTGGAAACACCATATATTTT	CSAGGQALSGNTIYF
-	TRBV4-3	-	TRBJ2-3	TGCGCCAGCAGCCAAGAGGGCACGGTGACAGATACGCAGTATTTT	CASSQEGTVTDTQYF
-	TRBV9	-	TRBJ2-2	TGTGCCAGCAGCGTAGGGTCAACCGGGGAGCTGTTTTTT	CASSVGSTGELFF
few	TRBV12-3/TRBV12-4	TRBD1	TRBJ2-5	TGTGCCAGCAGTTTAATCCAGGGGGTGGGAGAGACCCAGTACTTC	CASSLIQGVGETQYF
-	TRBV7-8	-	TRBJ2-1	TGTGCCAGCAGCTTAAGTCGGATTGGTTCCTACAATGAGCAGTTCTTC	CASSLSRIGSYNEQFF
-	TRBV5-1	TRBD1	TRBJ1-1	TGCGCCAGCAGCTCCCTAACCGGACAGGGTGGGACTGAAGCTTTCTTT	CASSSLTGQGGTEAFF
many	TRBV7-9	-	TRBJ2-1	TGTGCCAGCAGCCCAAGGGGCGATGAGCAGTTCTTC	CASSPRGDEQFF
many	TRBV28	-	TRBJ1-5	TGTGCCAGCAGAGGACAGAAGCAGCCCCAGCATTTT	CASRGQKQPQHF
-	TRBV28	TRBD2	TRBJ2-5	TGTGCCAGCAGTCGAGATAGTGGTAGCGGGAGGGTACAAGAGACCCAGTACTTC	CASSRDSGSGRVQETQYF
few	TRBV12-3/TRBV12-4	TRBD2	TRBJ2-7	TGTGCCAGCAGTTTCAGCGGGATTGGGGCCTACGAGCAGTACTTC	CASSFSGIGAYEQYF
few	TRBV19	-	TRBJ1-2	TGTGCCACCCGCTGGGGCAACAGGGTCAACTATGGCTACACCTTC	CATRWGNRVNYGYTF
few	TRBV20-1	TRBD2	TRBJ2-7	TGCAGTGCTAGGGAAAGCGGGAGCTCCTACGAGCAGTACTTC	CSARESGSSYEQYF
few	TRBV5-1	-	TRBJ2-7	TGCGCCAGCAGCTTGGAGGGGGTCAGGGTATGGGAGCAGTACTTC	CASSLEGVRVWEQYF
many	TRBV5-6	-	TRBJ2-1	TGTGCCAGCAGCTTGGGGGTGAATGAGCAGTTCTTC	CASSLGVNEQFF
many	TRBV20-1	TRBD1	TRBJ2-7	TGCAGTGCCTTCGGACAGGGGGCAGACGAGCAGTACTTC	CSAFGQGADEQYF
few	TRBV20-1	-	TRBJ2-2	TGCAGTGCTAAACGAGACACAGGTTCACGTAACACCGGGGAGCTGTTTTTT	CSAKRDTGSRNTGELFF
-	TRBV5-1	-	TRBJ1-1	TGCGCCAGCAGCCGGACGGTCCCAGCGGGGCGTGAAGCTTTCTTT	CASSRTVPAGREAFF